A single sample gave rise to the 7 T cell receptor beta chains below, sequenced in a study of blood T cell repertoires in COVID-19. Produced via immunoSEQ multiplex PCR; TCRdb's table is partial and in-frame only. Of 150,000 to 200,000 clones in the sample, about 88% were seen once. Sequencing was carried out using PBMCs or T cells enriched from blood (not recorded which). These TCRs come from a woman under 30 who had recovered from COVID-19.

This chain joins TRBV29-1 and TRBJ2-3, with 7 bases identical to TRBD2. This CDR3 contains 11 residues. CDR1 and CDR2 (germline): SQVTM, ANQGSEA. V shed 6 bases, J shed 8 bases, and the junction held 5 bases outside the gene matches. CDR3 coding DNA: TGCAGCGTCGAGACGGGGGGTACGCAGTATTTT. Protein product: CSVETGGTQYF.

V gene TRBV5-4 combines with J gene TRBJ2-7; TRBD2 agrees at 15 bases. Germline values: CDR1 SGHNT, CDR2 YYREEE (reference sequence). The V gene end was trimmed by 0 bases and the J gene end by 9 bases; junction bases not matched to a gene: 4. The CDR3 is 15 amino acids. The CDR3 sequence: CASSLAGTSGRTQYF. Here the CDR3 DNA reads TGTGCCAGCAGCTTGGCCGGGACTAGCGGGAGGACGCAGTACTTC.

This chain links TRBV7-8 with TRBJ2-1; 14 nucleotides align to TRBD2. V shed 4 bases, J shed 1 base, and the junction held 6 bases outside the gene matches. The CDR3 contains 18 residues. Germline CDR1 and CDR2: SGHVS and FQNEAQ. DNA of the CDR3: TGTGCCAGCAGCTCGGGACTAGCGGGAGAGGGATCCTACAATGAGCAGTTCTTC. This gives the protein CASSSGLAGEGSYNEQFF. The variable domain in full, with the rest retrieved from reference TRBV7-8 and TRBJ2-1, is GAGVSQSPRYKVAKRGQDVALRCDPISGHVSLFWYQQALGQGPEFLTYFQNEAQLDKSGLPSDRFFAERPEGSVSTLKIQRTQQEDSAVYLCASSSGLAGEGSYNEQFFGPGTRLTVL.

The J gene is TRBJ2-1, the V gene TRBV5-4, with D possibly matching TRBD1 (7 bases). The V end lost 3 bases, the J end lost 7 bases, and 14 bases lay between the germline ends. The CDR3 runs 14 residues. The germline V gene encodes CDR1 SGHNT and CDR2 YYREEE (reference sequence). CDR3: CASSWGSGGNEQFF. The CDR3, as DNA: TGTGCCAGCAGCTGGGGATCAGGGGGGAATGAGCAGTTCTTC.

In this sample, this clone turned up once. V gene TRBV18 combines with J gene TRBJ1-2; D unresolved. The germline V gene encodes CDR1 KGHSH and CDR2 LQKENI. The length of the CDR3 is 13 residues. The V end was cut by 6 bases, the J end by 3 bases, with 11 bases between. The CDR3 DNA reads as TGTGCCAGCTCGTCAGACAAGGACTATGGCTACACCTTC. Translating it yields CASSSDKDYGYTF. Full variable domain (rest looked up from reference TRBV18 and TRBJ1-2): NAGVMQNPRHLVRRRGQEARLRCSPMKGHSHVYWYRQLPEEGLKFMVYLQKENIIDESGMPKERFSAEFPKEGPSILRIQQVVRGDSAAYFCASSSDKDYGYTFGSGTRLTVV.

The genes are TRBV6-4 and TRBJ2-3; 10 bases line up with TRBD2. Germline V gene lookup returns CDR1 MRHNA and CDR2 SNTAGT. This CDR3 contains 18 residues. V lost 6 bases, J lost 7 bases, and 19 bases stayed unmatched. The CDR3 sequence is CASSATSNSGGPQNTQYF. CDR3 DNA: TGTGCCAGCAGCGCGACATCAAATAGCGGGGGGCCACAAAATACGCAGTATTTT.

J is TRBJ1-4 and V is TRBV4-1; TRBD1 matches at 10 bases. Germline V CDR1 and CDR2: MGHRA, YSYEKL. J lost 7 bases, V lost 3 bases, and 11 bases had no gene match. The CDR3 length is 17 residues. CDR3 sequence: CASSQIARDRGGEKLFF. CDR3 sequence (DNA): TGCGCCAGCAGCCAGATCGCACGGGACAGGGGCGGTGAAAAACTGTTTTTT.